Listed here are 4 T cell receptor beta chains from one sample, sequenced in a study of blood T cell repertoires in COVID-19. Data came from immunoSEQ multiplex PCR; TCRdb stores just in-frame clones and leaves some out. The sample carries 240,000 or so clones, 81% recorded once. Specimen: peripheral blood. These receptors were obtained from a woman aged 80 or over with COVID-19, enrolled during active disease.

The rearrangement links TRBV11-3 to TRBJ2-1; 9 nucleotides line up with TRBD1. The V and J ends lost 1 base and 7 bases, in that order; junction bases with no gene match: 8. The CDR3 has 16 residues. The V gene's germline CDR1 is SGHNT and CDR2 YENEEA. In DNA, the CDR3 is TGTGCCAGCAGCTTAGGGGGGACAGGGAATACAAATGAGCAGTTCTTC. Its translation is CASSLGGTGNTNEQFF.

The CDR3 DNA sequence: TGTGCCAGCAGCTTGACGGGACAGGGAAACTATGGCTACACCTTC. Translation gives CASSLTGQGNYGYTF. The V and J genes are TRBV6-5 and TRBJ1-2; 9 bases align to TRBD1. CDR3 length: 15 residues. V lost 6 bases and J lost 2; bases outside the gene matches: 7. CDR1 and CDR2 from the germline V gene are MNHEY and SVGAGI.

This clone was detected only once. The gene calls are TRBV9 and TRBJ1-1; D might be TRBD1 (5 bases). This CDR3 has 15 amino acids. The germline V gene has CDR1 SGDLS and CDR2 YYNGEE. Trimming stripped 0 bases from V and 6 bases from J, with 15 bases between. This CDR3 reads CASSVGDRGGPEAFF. The DNA of the CDR3 is TGTGCCAGCAGCGTAGGGGACCGGGGGGGACCTGAAGCTTTCTTT.

This chain joins TRBV7-2 and TRBJ2-2; TRBD1 matches at 7 bases. Germline-derived CDR1 and CDR2 are SGHTA and FQGNSA. The CDR3 spans 16 residues. With 0 bases clipped from V and 7 bases from J, the junction kept 8 bases outside the gene matches. The CDR3 region is CASSLARAGGGGELFF. CDR3 coding DNA: TGTGCCAGCAGCTTAGCGCGGGCAGGGGGTGGCGGGGAGCTGTTTTTT.